The rows below give T cell receptor beta chains drawn from one sample of a study of control samples from healthy donors and cancer patients. This table comes from immunoSEQ multiplex PCR, and its TCRdb copy is limited to in-frame clones, with some not included. Counted here are 150,000 to 180,000 clones, roughly 94% occurring once; the ten biggest clones make up 5.5% to 6%. Sequenced sample: blood. Receptor source: a man aged 40-55 years in good health. CDR3s include the opening cysteine and the closing phenylalanine or tryptophan. Fields, in order: V gene, CDR3 protein.

v_gene: TRBV27
CDR3aa: CASSLRQGTMSSYNSPLHF

v_gene: TRBV24-1
CDR3aa: CATSDPGQGRTDTQYF

v_gene: TRBV3-1/TRBV3-2
CDR3aa: CASSPGLAAAKQFF

v_gene: TRBV6-5
CDR3aa: CASCTGTGVIWEAFF

v_gene: TRBV7-6
CDR3aa: CASSSLSGGESNEQFF

v_gene: TRBV6-2/TRBV6-3
CDR3aa: CASSYAGVNTGELFF

v_gene: TRBV19
CDR3aa: CASIGPGDAEAFF

v_gene: TRBV5-1
CDR3aa: CASSLRGESGNTEAFF

v_gene: TRBV19
CDR3aa: CASSVGTGTIYGYTF

v_gene: TRBV7-2
CDR3aa: CASSLVANTEAFF

v_gene: TRBV28
CDR3aa: CASRQAGTVPREQYF

v_gene: TRBV27
CDR3aa: CASSLLGGEQYF

v_gene: TRBV5-6
CDR3aa: CASSPGVGYYGYTF

v_gene: TRBV3-1/TRBV3-2
CDR3aa: CAIQRGAQETQYF

v_gene: TRBV19
CDR3aa: CAVRGNNEQFF

v_gene: TRBV6-5
CDR3aa: CASRRSRDSPLEAFF

v_gene: TRBV5-1
CDR3aa: CASRFLGGSYEQYF

v_gene: TRBV7-9
CDR3aa: CASSPTGRGGYTF

v_gene: TRBV4-3
CDR3aa: CASSQAGTSTNYGYTF

v_gene: TRBV7-9
CDR3aa: CASSLGQSAGNTIYF

v_gene: TRBV27
CDR3aa: CASTSGASGNTIYF

v_gene: TRBV19
CDR3aa: CASSGILAGGYEQYF

v_gene: TRBV9
CDR3aa: CASSGLNTEAFF

v_gene: TRBV3-1/TRBV3-2
CDR3aa: CASRVAGVMNTEAFF

v_gene: TRBV7-8
CDR3aa: CASSTGEGEKLFF

v_gene: TRBV19
CDR3aa: CASTPPGGARTEAFF